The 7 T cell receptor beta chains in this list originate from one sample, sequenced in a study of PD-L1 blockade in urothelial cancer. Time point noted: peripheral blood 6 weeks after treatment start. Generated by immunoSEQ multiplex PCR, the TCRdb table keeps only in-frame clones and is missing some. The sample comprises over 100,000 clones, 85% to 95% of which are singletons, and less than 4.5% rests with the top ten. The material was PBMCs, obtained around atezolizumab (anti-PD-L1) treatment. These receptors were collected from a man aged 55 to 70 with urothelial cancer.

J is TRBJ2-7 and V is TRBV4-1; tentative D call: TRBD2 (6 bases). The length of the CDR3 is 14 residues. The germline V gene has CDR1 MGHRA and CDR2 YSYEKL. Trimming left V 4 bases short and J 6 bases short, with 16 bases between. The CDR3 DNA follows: TGCGCCAGCAGCCTAACATTGGAGGGGATCGAGCAGTACTTC. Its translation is CASSLTLEGIEQYF.

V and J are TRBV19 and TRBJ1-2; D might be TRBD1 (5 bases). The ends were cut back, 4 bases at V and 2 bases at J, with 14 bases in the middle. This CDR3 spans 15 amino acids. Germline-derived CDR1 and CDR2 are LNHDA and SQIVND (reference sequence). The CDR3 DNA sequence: TGTGCCAGTAGTACTTTGGGGACTGTAAACTATGGCTACACCTTC. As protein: CASSTLGTVNYGYTF.

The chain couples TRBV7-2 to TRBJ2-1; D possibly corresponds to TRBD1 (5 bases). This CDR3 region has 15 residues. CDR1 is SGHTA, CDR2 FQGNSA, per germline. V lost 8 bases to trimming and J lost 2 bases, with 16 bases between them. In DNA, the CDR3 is TGTGCCAGCGGCCCTCAGGGTATCCCCTACAATGAGCAGTTCTTC. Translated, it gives CASGPQGIPYNEQFF.

DNA for the CDR3: TGTGCCAGCAGTTTGGGCTTCGGGGGAAGCTCCTATAATTCACCCCTCCACTTT. It translates to CASSLGFGGSSYNSPLHF. The chain uses TRBV28 and TRBJ1-6; TRBD1 might be the D (5 bases). In germline, CDR1 is MDHEN, CDR2 SYDVKM. Trimming removed 3 bases from V and 0 bases from J, with 15 bases in between. The CDR3 runs 18 residues.

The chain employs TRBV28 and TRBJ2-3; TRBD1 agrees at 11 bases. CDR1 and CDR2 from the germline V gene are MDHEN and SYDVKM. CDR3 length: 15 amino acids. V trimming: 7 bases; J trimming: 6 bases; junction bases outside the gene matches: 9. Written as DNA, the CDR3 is TGTGCCAGCATCCTAGGGGACAGGGGGTCTGATACGCAGTATTTT. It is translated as CASILGDRGSDTQYF. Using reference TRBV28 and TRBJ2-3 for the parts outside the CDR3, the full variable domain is DVKVTQSSRYLVKRTGEKVFLECVQDMDHENMFWYRQDPGLGLRLIYFSYDVKMKEKGDIPEGYSVSREKKERFSLILESASTNQTSMYLCASILGDRGSDTQYFGPGTRLTVL.

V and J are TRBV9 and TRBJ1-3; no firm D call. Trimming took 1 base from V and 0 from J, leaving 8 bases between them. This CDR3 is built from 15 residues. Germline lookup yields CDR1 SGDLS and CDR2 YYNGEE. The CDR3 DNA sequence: TGTGCCAGCAGCGTATCGGAGTTCTCTGGAAACACCATATATTTT. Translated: CASSVSEFSGNTIYF.

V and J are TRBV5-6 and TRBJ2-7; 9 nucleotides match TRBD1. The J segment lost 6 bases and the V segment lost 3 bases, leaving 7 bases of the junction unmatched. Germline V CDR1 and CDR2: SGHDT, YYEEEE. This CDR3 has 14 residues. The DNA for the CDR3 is TGTGCCAGCAGCTCCCGGGACAGGGTTTTCGAGCAGTACTTC. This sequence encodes CASSSRDRVFEQYF.